This record looks at one T cell receptor beta chain sequence and its context. Its antigen has not been determined. Its ends do not fully match the called genes, so a read error is possible. The treatment or condition tag for this specimen amounts to: allogeneic hematopoietic cell transplantation with graft depleted of TCRalphabeta T cells and CD19 B cells. TCRalphabeta/CD19-depleted allogeneic hematopoietic cell grafts were given to the transplant recipients, all of whom were children. From cysteine to phenylalanine, the CDR3 is 17 amino acids long. The entry retains the CDR3 DNA only, 51 bases that are in frame from base 1. CDR1 is given as SGHTA and CDR2 as FQGNSA, both from the germline V gene. This entry is derived from a study of T-cell reconstitution after alpha-beta-depleted transplantation in children (dated by TCRdb to 2016 to 2017). With regard to the full study: Using TCR repertoire profiling, the study followed T-cell immune reconstitution in a quantitative way in children after TCRalphabeta/CD19-depleted allogeneic hematopoietic cell transplantation.

The library was built by means of PCR. The reads were generated on an Illumina HiSeq 2500. Molecular barcoding was employed in the preparation of TCR libraries, with unique molecular identifiers being used to normalize TCRbeta repertoire quantification. TCRdb redid the processing of the public reads, applying fastp at Q25 and MiXCR, and retained in-frame beta chains. All rows with the same CDR3 protein become a single entry with the most common DNA and genes. This sample has 700,000 or so distinct CDR3 sequences in its table, and roughly 14% of those were observed once. 0.79% of the sample rests with the top ten. The full study reports these points: In some patients, high TCRbeta diversity at day 60 was attributed to recipient T cells and intrathymic progenitors that had survived conditioning. The frequencies of hyperexpanded clones fell over the following months, and after one year, T-cell counts and TCRbeta diversity were mostly attributed to newly produced T cells. The apparently early alphabetaT-cell count recovery about two months after transplant was reportedly dependent on only several hundred rapidly expanded clones derived from non-depleted graft cells.

The chain is encoded by TRBV7-2 joined to TRBJ2-7, and TRBD2 aligns with 10 junction nucleotides. This material consisted of PBMCs, taken before TCRalphabeta/CD19-depleted stem cell transplant. The clonotype originates from a girl aged 2 to 9 with congenital amegakaryocytic thrombocytopenia, due to receive a stem cell transplant. The CDR3 sequence is CASTLHSSGSTRYGQYF. The bases read TGTGCCAGCACCTTGCACTCTAGCGGGAGCACTCGGTACGGGCAGTACTTC.